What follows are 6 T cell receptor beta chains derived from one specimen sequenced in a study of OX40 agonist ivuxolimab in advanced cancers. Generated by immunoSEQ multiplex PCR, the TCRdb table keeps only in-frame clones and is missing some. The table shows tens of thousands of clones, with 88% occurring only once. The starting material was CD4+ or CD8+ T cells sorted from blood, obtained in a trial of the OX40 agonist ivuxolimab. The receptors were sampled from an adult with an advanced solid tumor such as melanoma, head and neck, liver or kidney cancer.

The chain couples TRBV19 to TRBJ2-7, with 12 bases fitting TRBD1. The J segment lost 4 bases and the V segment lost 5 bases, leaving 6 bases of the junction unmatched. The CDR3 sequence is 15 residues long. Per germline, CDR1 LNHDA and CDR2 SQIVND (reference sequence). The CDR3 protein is CASSLGTGGTYEQYF. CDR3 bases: TGTGCCAGTAGTCTCGGGACAGGGGGCACTTACGAGCAGTACTTC.

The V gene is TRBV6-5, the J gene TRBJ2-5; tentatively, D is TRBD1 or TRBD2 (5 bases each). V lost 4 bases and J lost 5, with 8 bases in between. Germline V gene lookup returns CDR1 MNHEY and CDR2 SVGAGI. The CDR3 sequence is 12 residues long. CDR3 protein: CASSSEGETQYF. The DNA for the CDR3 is TGTGCCAGCAGTTCAGAGGGGGAGACCCAGTACTTC.

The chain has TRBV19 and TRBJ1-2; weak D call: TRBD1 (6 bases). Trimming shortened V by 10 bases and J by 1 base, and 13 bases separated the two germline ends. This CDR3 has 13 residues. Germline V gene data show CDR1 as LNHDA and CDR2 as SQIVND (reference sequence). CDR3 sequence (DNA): TGTGCCACCGAGGACAGCTTTAACTATGGCTACACCTTC. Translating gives CATEDSFNYGYTF.

Here the CDR3 reads CASSVNAGGPGEQYF. CDR3 bases: TGTGCCAGCAGTGTTAACGCGGGAGGGCCTGGTGAGCAGTACTTC. The V and J genes are TRBV2 and TRBJ2-7, with 9 bases identical to TRBD2. V was pared by 4 bases and J by 7 bases, with 11 bases of the junction left unmatched. Germline CDR1 is SNHLY and CDR2 is FYNNEI. The CDR3 is made up of 15 amino acids.

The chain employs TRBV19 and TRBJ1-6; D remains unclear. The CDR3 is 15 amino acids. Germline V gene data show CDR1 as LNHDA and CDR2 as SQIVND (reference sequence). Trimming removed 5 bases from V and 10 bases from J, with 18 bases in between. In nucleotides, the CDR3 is TGTGCCAGTAGTCCCGCCGAGACCGGAGGATCACCCCTCCACTTT. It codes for CASSPAETGGSPLHF.

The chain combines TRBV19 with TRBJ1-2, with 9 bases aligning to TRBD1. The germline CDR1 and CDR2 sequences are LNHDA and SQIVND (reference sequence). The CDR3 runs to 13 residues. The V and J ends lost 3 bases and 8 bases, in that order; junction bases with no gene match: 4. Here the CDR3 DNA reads TGTGCCAGTAGTATGGGACAGGGTGAGGGCTACACCTTC. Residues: CASSMGQGEGYTF.